The next 17 T cell receptor beta chains were all read from a single sample in a study of shared clonotypes between healthy human individuals. Naive CD8 cells, CD45RO-negative and positively selected for CCR7, excluded terminally differentiated effector memory CD45RA+ cells. Assay: immunoSEQ multiplex PCR; the TCRdb copy retains only in-frame clones and omits some. This table has about 2.2 million clones, under 95% appearing once. Sequenced: naive CD8+ T cells from PBMCs. Receptor source: a man younger than 30 in good health. Some clones in this sample may be carry-over from other donors' samples.

The chain couples TRBV4-3 to TRBJ2-2, with TRBD2 matching 9 bases. V gave up 9 bases and J gave up 9 bases; unmatched junction bases: 20. From germline, CDR1 is LGHNA and CDR2 YSLEER. The CDR3 runs to 17 residues. CDR3 loop: CARRRGTAGGPFRELFF. The CDR3 DNA reads as TGCGCCAGGCGGCGGGGAACAGCGGGAGGCCCCTTCAGGGAGCTGTTTTTT.

The gene calls are TRBV4-3 and TRBJ2-3, with 7 nucleotides matching TRBD1. The CDR3 extends over 16 amino acids. Germline CDR1 and CDR2: LGHNA and YSLEER. V lost 2 bases, J lost 1 base, and 6 bases stayed unmatched. The CDR3 DNA is TGCGCCAGCAGCCAAAATCGTGGACAGGGCACAGATACGCAGTATTTT. This encodes CASSQNRGQGTDTQYF.

The V gene is TRBV30, the J gene TRBJ2-7; D possibly corresponds to TRBD2 (6 bases). The germline V gene encodes CDR1 GTSNPN and CDR2 SVGIG (reference sequence). Trimming left V 5 bases short and J 6 bases short, with 8 bases between. This CDR3 contains 10 residues. The CDR3 reads CAWEGGEQYF. CDR3 nucleotide sequence: TGTGCCTGGGAGGGAGGCGAGCAGTACTTC.

CDR3 DNA sequence: TGTGCCAGCAGTTCCAGGACTAGCCTCGATGAGCAGTTCTTC. This codes for CASSSRTSLDEQFF. This rearrangement joins TRBV6-5 to TRBJ2-1; 8 bases agree with TRBD2. This CDR3 comprises 14 residues. Trimming took 4 bases from V and 8 from J; bases not matched to a gene: 7. The V gene's germline CDR1 is MNHEY and CDR2 SVGAGI.

J is TRBJ2-1 and V is TRBV7-3; tentatively, D is TRBD1 (5 bases). There are 11 residues in the CDR3. V shed 6 bases and J shed 6 bases, with 6 bases lying between them. Germline V CDR1 and CDR2: SGHTA, FQGTGA. CDR3 amino acids: CASSQGNEQFF. CDR3 coding DNA: TGTGCCAGCAGTCAGGGCAATGAGCAGTTCTTC.

The rearrangement uses TRBV4-1 and TRBJ1-1; 7 bases align to TRBD1. The germline V gene has CDR1 MGHRA and CDR2 YSYEKL. The CDR3 runs 14 residues. The trim removed 2 bases at V and 6 bases at J, leaving 6 bases unmatched. The CDR3 sequence is CASSQLAGTAEAFF. The CDR3 nucleotides read TGCGCCAGCAGCCAACTTGCGGGGACAGCTGAAGCTTTCTTT.

This chain connects TRBV5-6 to TRBJ2-5; the match to TRBD1 covers 8 bases. V shed 4 bases and J 1 base; nucleotides not matched to a gene: 9. This CDR3 has 16 amino acids. Germline assignment: CDR1 SGHDT and CDR2 YYEEEE. CDR3 amino acids: CASSPGTGTFQETQYF. The DNA for the CDR3 is TGTGCCAGCAGCCCCGGGACAGGAACCTTCCAAGAGACCCAGTACTTC.

The chain joins TRBV2 to TRBJ2-3; 8 bases agree with TRBD2. From germline, CDR1 is SNHLY and CDR2 FYNNEI. There are 15 residues in the CDR3. V was clipped by 5 bases and J by 6 bases; unmatched bases: 10. The CDR3 protein is CASSSLADEGDTQYF. Here the CDR3 DNA reads TGTGCCAGCAGTTCACTAGCGGACGAGGGGGATACGCAGTATTTT.

This clone was recorded once. A clone one base away is much larger, so this may be a read error. This chain joins TRBV2 and TRBJ2-1; the match to TRBD2 covers 8 bases. Trimming at V came to 6 bases and at J to 0 bases, leaving 4 bases not matched to a gene. CDR1 is SNHLY, CDR2 FYNNEI, per germline. CDR3 size: 15 residues. In DNA, the CDR3 is TGTGCCAGCAGCGCCGGGACTAGCTCCTACAATGAGCAGTTCTTC. It yields the protein CASSAGTSSYNEQFF.

V gene TRBV7-2 combines with J gene TRBJ2-3; D is undetermined. Germline loops: CDR1 SGHTA, CDR2 FQGNSA. The CDR3 covers 14 residues. V was shortened by 4 bases and J by 0 bases, with 8 bases between the two germline ends. Here the CDR3 reads CASSYRRSTDTQYF. CDR3 sequence (DNA): TGTGCCAGCAGCTACCGTCGGAGCACAGATACGCAGTATTTT.

About this clone: In the same sample, other DNA sequences code for this CDR3. The rearrangement joins TRBV27 to TRBJ2-2; 7 bases agree with TRBD1. The germline CDR1 and CDR2 sequences are MNHEY and SMNVEV (reference sequence). V lost 1 base to trimming and J lost 3 bases; unmatched junction nucleotides: 2. The CDR3 loop spans 15 amino acids. CDR3 loop: CASSLWTGYTGELFF. For the CDR3, the DNA is TGTGCCAGCAGTTTATGGACAGGCTACACCGGGGAGCTGTTTTTT.

The chain has TRBV4-1 and TRBJ2-7; 10 bases align to TRBD1. Trimming removed 1 base from V and 2 bases from J; junction bases left unmatched: 2. The germline gives CDR1 MGHRA, CDR2 YSYEKL. The CDR3 totals 15 residues. CDR3 sequence reads: CASSQGTGGTYEQYF. The CDR3 DNA is TGCGCCAGCAGCCAAGGGACAGGGGGGACCTACGAGCAGTACTTC.

This clone was picked up one time. The chain has TRBV6-7 and TRBJ2-7, with 9 positions matching TRBD2. TRBV6-7 is an ORF, and what it does is uncertain. The CDR3 runs to 17 residues. The trim removed 5 bases at V and 3 bases at J, leaving 14 bases unmatched. As DNA, the CDR3 is TGTGCCAGCAGTCCTCAATCCGGACTAGCGTACTACTACGAGCAGTACTTC. Its protein product is CASSPQSGLAYYYEQYF.

The chain is built from TRBV27 and TRBJ2-7, with D possibly being TRBD1 or TRBD2 (5 bases each). The CDR3 length is 15 residues. CDR1 MNHEY and CDR2 SMNVEV come from the germline V gene (reference sequence). The V gene lost 9 bases and the J gene lost 5 bases, with 23 bases spanning the gap. Here the CDR3 reads CARPTPRDGQNEQYF. The CDR3 nucleotides read TGTGCCAGACCAACTCCCCGGGACGGTCAAAACGAGCAGTACTTC.

This clone was detected only once. The V call is TRBV11-2, the J call TRBJ1-4; the D gene is possibly TRBD1 (6 bases). The germline V gene encodes CDR1 SGHAT and CDR2 FQNNGV. This CDR3 region has 15 residues. The V gene lost 3 bases and the J gene lost 7 bases, with 15 bases spanning the gap. CDR3 sequence (DNA): TGTGCCAGCAGCTTTCACAGGGCGAACAGTGAAAAACTGTTTTTT. Its translation: CASSFHRANSEKLFF.

The chain links TRBV19 to TRBJ2-7, with a possible D match to TRBD2 (5 bases). The length of the CDR3 is 14 residues. The ends were cut back, 10 bases at V and 7 bases at J, with 23 bases in the middle. Germline CDR1 and CDR2: LNHDA and SQIVND (reference sequence). CDR3 loop: CATQPSRRAGEQYF. The CDR3 DNA follows: TGTGCCACTCAACCTAGCCGCCGCGCGGGTGAGCAGTACTTC.

J is TRBJ2-2 and V is TRBV14; D is ambiguous. This CDR3 comprises 13 residues. Germline loops: CDR1 SGHDN, CDR2 FVKESK. V lost 4 bases, J lost 7 bases, and 10 bases lay in between. The CDR3 DNA follows: TGTGCCAGCAGCCGGTATTCGCTCGGGGAGCTGTTTTTT. Its translation is CASSRYSLGELFF. The whole variable domain, remainder taken from reference TRBV14 and TRBJ2-2, is EAGVTQFPSHSVIEKGQTVTLRCDPISGHDNLYWYRRVMGKEIKFLLHFVKESKQDESGMPNNRFLAERTGGTYSTLKVQPAELEDSGVYFCASSRYSLGELFFGEGSRLTVL.